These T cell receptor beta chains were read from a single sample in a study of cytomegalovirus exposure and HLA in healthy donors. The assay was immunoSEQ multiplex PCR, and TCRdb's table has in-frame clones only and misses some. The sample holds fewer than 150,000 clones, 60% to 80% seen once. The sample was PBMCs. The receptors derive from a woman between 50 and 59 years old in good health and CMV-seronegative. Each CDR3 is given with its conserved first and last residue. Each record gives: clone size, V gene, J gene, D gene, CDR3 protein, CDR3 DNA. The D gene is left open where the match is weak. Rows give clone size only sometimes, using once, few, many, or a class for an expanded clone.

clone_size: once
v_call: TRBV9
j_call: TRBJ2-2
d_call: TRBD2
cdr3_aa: CASSFPSGGFQAGELFF
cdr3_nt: TGTGCCAGCAGCTTCCCCTCCGGGGGGTTTCAAGCCGGGGAGCTGTTTTTT

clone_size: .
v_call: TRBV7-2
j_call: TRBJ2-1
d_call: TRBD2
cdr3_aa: CASSLVGTSAGYNEQFF
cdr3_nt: TGTGCCAGCAGCTTAGTCGGGACTAGTGCTGGATACAATGAGCAGTTCTTC

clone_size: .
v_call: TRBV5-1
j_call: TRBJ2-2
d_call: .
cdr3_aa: CASSLGQNTGELSF
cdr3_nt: TGCGCCAGCAGCTTGGGACAAAACACCGGGGAGCTGTCTTTT

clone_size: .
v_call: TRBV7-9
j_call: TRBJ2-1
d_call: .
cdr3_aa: CASSLVISSNEQFF
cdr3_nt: TGTGCCAGCAGCTTAGTGATATCTAGCAATGAGCAGTTCTTC

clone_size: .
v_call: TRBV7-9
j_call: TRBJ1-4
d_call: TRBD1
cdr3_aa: CASSLGQGNEKLFF
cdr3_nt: TGTGCCAGCAGCCTCGGACAGGGGAACGAAAAACTGTTTTTT

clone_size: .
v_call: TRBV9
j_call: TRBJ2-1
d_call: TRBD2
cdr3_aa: CASSERTSGGAGEQFF
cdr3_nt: TGTGCCAGCAGCGAGAGGACTAGCGGGGGGGCAGGCGAGCAGTTCTTC

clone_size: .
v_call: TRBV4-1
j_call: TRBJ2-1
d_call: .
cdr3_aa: CASSQGQISYNEQFF
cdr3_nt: TGCGCCAGCAGCCAAGGACAAATCTCCTACAATGAGCAGTTCTTC

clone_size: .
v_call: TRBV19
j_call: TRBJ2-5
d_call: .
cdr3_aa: CASSDSSRETQYF
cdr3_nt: TGTGCCAGTAGTGATAGCTCGAGGGAGACCCAGTACTTC

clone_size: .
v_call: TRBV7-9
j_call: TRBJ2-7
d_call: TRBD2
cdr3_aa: CASSLEALAGGNYIYEQYF
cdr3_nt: TGTGCCAGCAGCTTAGAGGCCCTAGCGGGGGGGAATTATATCTACGAGCAGTACTTC

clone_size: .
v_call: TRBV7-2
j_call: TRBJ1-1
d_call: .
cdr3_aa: CASSPAGYFSTEAFF
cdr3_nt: TGTGCCAGCAGCCCGGCAGGGTATTTTTCCACTGAAGCTTTCTTT

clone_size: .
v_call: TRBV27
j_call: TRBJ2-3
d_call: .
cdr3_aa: CASTSQGDTQYF
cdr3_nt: TGTGCCAGCACCTCGCAGGGAGATACGCAGTATTTT

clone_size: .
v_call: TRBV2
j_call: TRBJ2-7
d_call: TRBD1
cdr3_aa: CASSEALPGQYGHEQYF
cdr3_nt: TGTGCCAGCAGTGAAGCGCTTCCGGGACAGTACGGCCACGAGCAGTACTTC

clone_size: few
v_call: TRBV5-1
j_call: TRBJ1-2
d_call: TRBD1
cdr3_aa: CASSETGDYGYTF
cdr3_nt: TGCGCCAGCAGCGAGACAGGGGACTATGGCTACACCTTC

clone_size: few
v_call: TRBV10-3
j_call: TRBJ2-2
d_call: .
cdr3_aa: CAIRTHRGAVGELFF
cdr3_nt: TGTGCCATCAGGACTCACCGGGGGGCGGTGGGGGAGCTGTTTTTT

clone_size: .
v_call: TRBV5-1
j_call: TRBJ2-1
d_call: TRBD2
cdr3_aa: CASSFASGGAHNEQFF
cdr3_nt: TGCGCCAGCAGCTTTGCTAGCGGGGGGGCCCACAATGAGCAGTTCTTC

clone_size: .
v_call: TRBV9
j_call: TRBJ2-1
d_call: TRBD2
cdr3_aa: CASTPSGETYNEQFF
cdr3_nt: TGTGCCAGCACCCCTAGCGGGGAGACCTACAATGAGCAGTTCTTC

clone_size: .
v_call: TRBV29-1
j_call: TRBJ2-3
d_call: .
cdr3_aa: CSVKGWRGADTQYF
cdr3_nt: TGCAGCGTAAAAGGGTGGAGGGGTGCAGATACGCAGTATTTT

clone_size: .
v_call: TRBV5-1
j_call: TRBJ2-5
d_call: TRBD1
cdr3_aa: CASSHRQGQETQYF
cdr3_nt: TGCGCCAGCAGTCACCGACAGGGCCAAGAGACCCAGTACTTC

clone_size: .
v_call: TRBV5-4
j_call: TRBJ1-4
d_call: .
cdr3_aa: CASSLAGTRGEKLFF
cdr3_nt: TGTGCCAGCAGCTTGGCCGGGACAAGGGGTGAAAAACTGTTTTTT

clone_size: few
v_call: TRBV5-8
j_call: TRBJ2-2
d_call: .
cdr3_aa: CASSAGTYNTGELFF
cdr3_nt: TGTGCCAGCAGCGCCGGGACTTACAACACCGGGGAGCTGTTTTTT

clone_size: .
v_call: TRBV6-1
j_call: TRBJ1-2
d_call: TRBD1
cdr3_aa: CASSSRGADYGYTF
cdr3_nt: TGTGCCAGCAGTTCCAGGGGGGCGGACTATGGCTACACCTTC

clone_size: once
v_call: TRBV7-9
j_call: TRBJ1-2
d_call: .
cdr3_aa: CASSPPWTDGYTF
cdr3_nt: TGTGCCAGCAGCCCACCTTGGACAGATGGCTACACCTTC

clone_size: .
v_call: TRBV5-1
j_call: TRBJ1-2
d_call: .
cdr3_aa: CASSLQPRQTNYGYTF
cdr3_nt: TGCGCCAGCAGCTTACAACCCCGACAGACCAACTATGGCTACACCTTC